The present T cell receptor beta chain was sequenced within a study of T cell changes during pregnancy in multiple sclerosis. The assay was immunoSEQ multiplex PCR, and TCRdb's table has in-frame clones only and misses some. The table has more than 85,000 clones, 93% seen once; the top ten hold 1.3% to 1.5%. This clone came up once. The CDR3 is made up of 13 amino acids. Germline loops: CDR1 MDHEN, CDR2 SYDVKM. Trimming left V 8 bases short and J 2 bases short, with 13 bases between. Sequencing was performed on peripheral blood, taken in the third trimester of pregnancy. The TCR comes from a female donor in good health, enrolled as a control in a pregnancy study. The rearrangement joins TRBV28 to TRBJ2-7, with TRBD2 as a possible D gene (5 bases). The CDR3 loop is CASEAELTYEQYF. DNA for the CDR3: TGTGCCAGCGAAGCGGAACTAACCTACGAGCAGTACTTC. Drawing the rest from reference TRBV28 and TRBJ2-7, the complete variable domain is DVKVTQSSRYLVKRTGEKVFLECVQDMDHENMFWYRQDPGLGLRLIYFSYDVKMKEKGDIPEGYSVSREKKERFSLILESASTNQTSMYLCASEAELTYEQYFGPGTRLTVT.